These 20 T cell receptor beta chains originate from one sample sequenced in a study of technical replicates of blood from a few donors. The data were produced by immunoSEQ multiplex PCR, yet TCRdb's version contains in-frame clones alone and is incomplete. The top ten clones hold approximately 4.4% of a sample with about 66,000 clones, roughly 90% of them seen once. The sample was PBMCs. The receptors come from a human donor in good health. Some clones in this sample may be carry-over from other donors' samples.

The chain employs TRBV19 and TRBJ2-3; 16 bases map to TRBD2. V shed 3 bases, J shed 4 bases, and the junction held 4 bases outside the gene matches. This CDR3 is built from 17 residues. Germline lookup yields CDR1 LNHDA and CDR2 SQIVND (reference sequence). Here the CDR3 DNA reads TGTGCCAGTAGTATTGGGACTAGCGGGGGGGCAGCAGATACGCAGTATTTT. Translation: CASSIGTSGGAADTQYF.

The chain's CDR3 is CASGSSGTSTPGQQFF. CDR3 DNA sequence: TGTGCTAGTGGTTCGTCCGGGACTAGCACCCCCGGGCAGCAGTTCTTC. The V gene is TRBV12-5, the J gene TRBJ2-1; TRBD2 matches 9 bases. CDR1 LGHNT and CDR2 FRNRAP come from the germline V gene. The CDR3 sequence is 16 residues long. V lost 4 bases and J lost 11; bases outside the gene matches: 15.

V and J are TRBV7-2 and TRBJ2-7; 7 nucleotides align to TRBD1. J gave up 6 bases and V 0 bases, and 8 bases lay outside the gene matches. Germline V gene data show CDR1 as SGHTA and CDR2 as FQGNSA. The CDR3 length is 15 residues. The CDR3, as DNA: TGTGCCAGCAGCTTAGCCGGTCAGGGGGTGAGCGAGCAGTACTTC. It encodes CASSLAGQGVSEQYF. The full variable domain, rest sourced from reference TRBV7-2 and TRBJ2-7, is GAGVSQSPSNKVTEKGKDVELRCDPISGHTALYWYRQSLGQGLEFLIYFQGNSAPDKSGLPSDRFSAERTGGSVSTLTIQRTQQEDSAVYLCASSLAGQGVSEQYFGPGTRLTVT.

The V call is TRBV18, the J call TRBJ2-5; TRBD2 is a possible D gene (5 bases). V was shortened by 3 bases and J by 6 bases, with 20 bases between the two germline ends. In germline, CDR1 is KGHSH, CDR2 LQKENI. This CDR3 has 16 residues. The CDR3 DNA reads TGTGCCAGCTCACCGGGAGTAGTCGGCGGTGGGCAGACCCAGTACTTC. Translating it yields CASSPGVVGGGQTQYF.

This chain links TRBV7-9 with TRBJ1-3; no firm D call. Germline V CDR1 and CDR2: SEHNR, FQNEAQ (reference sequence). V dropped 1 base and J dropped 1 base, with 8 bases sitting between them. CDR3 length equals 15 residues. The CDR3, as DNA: TGTGCCAGCAGCTTAGTTTCGGGATCTGGAAACACCATATATTTT. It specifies CASSLVSGSGNTIYF.

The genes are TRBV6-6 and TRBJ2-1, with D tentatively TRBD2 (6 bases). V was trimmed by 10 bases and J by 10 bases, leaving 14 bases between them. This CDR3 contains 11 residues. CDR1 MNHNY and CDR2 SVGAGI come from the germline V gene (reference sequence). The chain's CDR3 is CAINRAGEQFF. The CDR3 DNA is TGTGCCATCAACCGGGCGGGGGAGCAGTTCTTC.

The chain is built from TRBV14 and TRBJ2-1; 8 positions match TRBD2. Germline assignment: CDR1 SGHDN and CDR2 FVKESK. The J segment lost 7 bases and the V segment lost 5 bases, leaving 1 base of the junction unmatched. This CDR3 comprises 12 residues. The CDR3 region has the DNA TGTGCCAGCAGCAAGCGGGAGAATGAGCAGTTCTTC. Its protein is CASSKRENEQFF.

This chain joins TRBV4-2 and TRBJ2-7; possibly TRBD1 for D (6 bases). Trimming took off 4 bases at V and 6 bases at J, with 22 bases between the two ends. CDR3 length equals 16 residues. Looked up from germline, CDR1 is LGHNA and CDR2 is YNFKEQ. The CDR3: CASSLRRGIPPSEQYF. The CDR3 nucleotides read TGTGCCAGCAGCCTACGTAGGGGGATACCTCCCTCCGAGCAGTACTTC.

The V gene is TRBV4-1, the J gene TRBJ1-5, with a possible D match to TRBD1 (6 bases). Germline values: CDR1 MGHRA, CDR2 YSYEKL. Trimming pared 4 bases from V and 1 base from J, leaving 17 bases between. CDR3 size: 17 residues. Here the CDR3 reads CASSRIAGQWSNQPQHF. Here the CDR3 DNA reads TGCGCCAGCAGCCGCATTGCAGGACAGTGGAGCAATCAGCCCCAGCATTTT.

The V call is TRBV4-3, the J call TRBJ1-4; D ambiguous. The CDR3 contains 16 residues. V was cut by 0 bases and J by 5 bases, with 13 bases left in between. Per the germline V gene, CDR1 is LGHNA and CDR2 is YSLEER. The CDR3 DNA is TGCGCCAGCAGCCAAGATGCGGGTTCGGGCAATGAAAAACTGTTTTTT. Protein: CASSQDAGSGNEKLFF.

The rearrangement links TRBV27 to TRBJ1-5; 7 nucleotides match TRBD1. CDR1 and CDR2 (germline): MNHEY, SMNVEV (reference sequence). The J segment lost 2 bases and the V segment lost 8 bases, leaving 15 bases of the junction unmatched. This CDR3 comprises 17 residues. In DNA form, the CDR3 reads TGTGCCAGCTGTGGAGGGGGCTCTCAATGCGGCAATCAGCCCCAGCATTTT. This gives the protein CASCGGGSQCGNQPQHF.

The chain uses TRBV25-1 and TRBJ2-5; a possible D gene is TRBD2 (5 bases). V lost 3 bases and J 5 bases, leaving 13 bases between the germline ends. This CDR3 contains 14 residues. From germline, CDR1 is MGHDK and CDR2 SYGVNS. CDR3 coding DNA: TGTGCCAGCAGTGAGGACTTCCCTGGGGAGACCCAGTACTTC. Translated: CASSEDFPGETQYF.

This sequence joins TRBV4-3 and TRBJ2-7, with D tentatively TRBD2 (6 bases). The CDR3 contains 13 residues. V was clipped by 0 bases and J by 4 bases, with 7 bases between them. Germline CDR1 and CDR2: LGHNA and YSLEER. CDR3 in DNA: TGCGCCAGCAGCCAAGAAGCGGGTTACGAGCAGTACTTC. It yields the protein CASSQEAGYEQYF.

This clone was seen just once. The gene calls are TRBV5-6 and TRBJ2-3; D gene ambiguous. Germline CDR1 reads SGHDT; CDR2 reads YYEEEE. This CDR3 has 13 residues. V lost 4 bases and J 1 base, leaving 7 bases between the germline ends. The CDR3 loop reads CASSLSGTDTQYF. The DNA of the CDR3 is TGTGCCAGCAGCCTGTCCGGCACAGATACGCAGTATTTT.

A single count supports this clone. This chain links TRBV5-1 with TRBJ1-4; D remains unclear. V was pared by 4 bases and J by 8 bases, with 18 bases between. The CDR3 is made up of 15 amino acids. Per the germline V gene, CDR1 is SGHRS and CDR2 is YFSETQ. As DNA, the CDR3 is TGCGCCAGCAGCCCACTGCCCAGTGAGGAGGAAAAACTGTTTTTT. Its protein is CASSPLPSEEEKLFF.

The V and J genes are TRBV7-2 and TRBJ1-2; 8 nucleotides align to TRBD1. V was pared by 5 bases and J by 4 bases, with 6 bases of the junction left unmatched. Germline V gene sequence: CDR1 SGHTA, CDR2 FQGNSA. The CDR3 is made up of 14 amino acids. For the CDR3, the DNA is TGTGCCAGCAGCCTCGACAGGGGCCGCTATGGCTACACCTTC. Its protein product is CASSLDRGRYGYTF.

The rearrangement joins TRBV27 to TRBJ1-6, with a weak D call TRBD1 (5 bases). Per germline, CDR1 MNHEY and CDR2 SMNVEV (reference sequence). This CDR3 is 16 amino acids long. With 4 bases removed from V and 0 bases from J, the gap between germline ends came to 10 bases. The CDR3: CASSYLRDSYNSPLHF. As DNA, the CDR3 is TGTGCCAGCAGTTACCTCAGGGACTCCTATAATTCACCCCTCCACTTT.

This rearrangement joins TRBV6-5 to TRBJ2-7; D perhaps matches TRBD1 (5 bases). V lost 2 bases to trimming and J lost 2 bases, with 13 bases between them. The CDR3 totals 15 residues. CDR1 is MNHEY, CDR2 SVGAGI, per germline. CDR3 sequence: CASSYGQGITYEQYF. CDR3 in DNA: TGTGCCAGCAGTTACGGGCAGGGAATCACCTACGAGCAGTACTTC.

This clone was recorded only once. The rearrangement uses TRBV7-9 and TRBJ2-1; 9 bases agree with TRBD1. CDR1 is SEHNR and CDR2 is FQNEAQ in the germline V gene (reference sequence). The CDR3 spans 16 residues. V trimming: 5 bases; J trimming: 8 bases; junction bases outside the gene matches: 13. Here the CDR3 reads CASSPSPGQGHYEQFF. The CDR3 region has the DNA TGTGCCAGCAGCCCATCACCGGGACAGGGACACTATGAGCAGTTCTTC.

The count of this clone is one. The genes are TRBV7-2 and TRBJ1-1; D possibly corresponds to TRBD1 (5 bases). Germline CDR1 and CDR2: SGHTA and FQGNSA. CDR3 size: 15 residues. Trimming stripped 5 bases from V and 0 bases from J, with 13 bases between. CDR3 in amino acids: CASSLLGGVNTEAFF. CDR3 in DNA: TGTGCCAGCAGCCTTCTGGGGGGAGTGAACACTGAAGCTTTCTTT.